These T cell receptor beta chains were read from a single sample in a study of beta chain features in type 1 diabetes. The table came from immunoSEQ multiplex PCR; TCRdb's copy has only in-frame clones and leaves some out. This repertoire shows approximately 160,000 clones, roughly 65% found once; its top ten account for about 0.089%. Source material: naive CD4+ T cells from blood. All receptors come from a man aged 30 to 39 with type 1 diabetes. Each CDR3 is given with its conserved first and last residue. The D gene is left open where the match is weak. Clone size appears in some rows only: once, few, many, or a class for an expanded clone.

clone_size j_call v_call d_call cdr3_aa cdr3_nt
NA TRBJ2-4 TRBV12-5 NA CASALSLLVTRNIQYF TGTGCTAGTGCCCTTTCCCTCCTCGTTACAAGAAACATTCAGTACTTC
few TRBJ2-2 TRBV13 NA CASSLGQHGELFF TGTGCCAGCAGCTTAGGGCAGCACGGGGAGCTGTTTTTT
NA TRBJ2-1 TRBV29-1 NA CSVEERGYYNEQFF TGCAGCGTTGAAGAGCGGGGCTACTACAATGAGCAGTTCTTC
NA TRBJ2-7 TRBV19 TRBD1 CASSLGQGSYEQYF TGTGCCAGTAGCCTCGGACAGGGCTCCTACGAGCAGTACTTC
NA TRBJ2-7 TRBV7-2 NA CESGVPDEQYF TGTGAGTCAGGAGTTCCTGACGAGCAGTACTTC
NA TRBJ1-2 TRBV7-9 NA CASSSSGYGYTF TGTGCCAGCAGCTCGTCTGGTTACGGCTACACCTTC
NA TRBJ2-2 TRBV11-2 NA CASRGRANTGELFF TGTGCCAGCAGAGGGAGAGCGAACACCGGGGAGCTGTTTTTT
NA TRBJ2-3 TRBV30 NA CAWSVGDTQYF TGTGCCTGGAGTGTGGGTGATACGCAGTATTTT
few TRBJ2-1 TRBV30 NA CAWRKIRGFTYNEQFF TGTGCCTGGAGGAAAATTCGGGGTTTCACCTACAATGAGCAGTTCTTC
NA TRBJ1-1 TRBV19 NA CASSIRTGANTEAFF TGTGCCAGTAGTATACGTACAGGAGCGAACACTGAAGCTTTCTTT
few TRBJ1-1 TRBV5-4 NA CASSSPRQKDTEAFF TGTGCCAGCAGCTCTCCAAGACAAAAGGACACTGAAGCTTTCTTT
NA TRBJ2-1 TRBV5-4 NA CASSSGAGTPYNEQFF TGTGCCAGCAGCTCCGGTGCCGGGACACCCTACAATGAGCAGTTCTTC
NA TRBJ2-3 TRBV15 NA CATSRDLDTQYF TGTGCCACCAGCAGAGACCTAGATACGCAGTATTTT
NA TRBJ2-7 TRBV7-8 NA CASSLVTSPAHEQYF TGTGCCAGCAGCTTAGTAACTAGCCCAGCACACGAGCAGTACTTC
NA TRBJ2-6 TRBV7-2 NA CASSLVRNSGANVLTF TGTGCCAGCAGCTTAGTCCGCAACTCTGGGGCCAACGTCCTGACTTTC
few TRBJ2-1 TRBV30 TRBD1 CAWSVTGGSYNEQFF TGTGCCTGGAGTGTAACAGGGGGCTCCTACAATGAGCAGTTCTTC
few TRBJ2-7 TRBV30 NA CAWSDTYEQYF TGTGCCTGGAGCGATACCTACGAGCAGTACTTC
NA TRBJ2-1 TRBV30 TRBD2 CACPRGGAGGHNEQFF TGTGCCTGTCCCCGGGGAGGAGCGGGGGGACACAATGAGCAGTTCTTC
few TRBJ1-2 TRBV7-2 TRBD1 CASSPRDSPGYGYTF TGTGCCAGCAGCCCACGGGACAGTCCAGGCTATGGCTACACCTTC
NA TRBJ2-1 TRBV5-1 TRBD2 CASSLETSGGKQFF TGCGCCAGCAGCTTGGAGACTAGCGGGGGCAAGCAGTTCTTC
NA TRBJ1-2 TRBV2 TRBD1 CASRGTGGYGYTF TGTGCCAGCAGGGGGACAGGTGGCTATGGCTACACCTTC
few TRBJ2-2 TRBV7-2 TRBD1 CASSGTANTGELFF TGTGCCAGCAGCGGGACAGCGAACACCGGGGAGCTGTTTTTT
few TRBJ2-5 TRBV30 TRBD2 CAWSVARTSGGYEGTQYF TGTGCCTGGAGTGTTGCCCGGACTAGCGGGGGTTACGAAGGGACCCAGTACTTC
NA TRBJ2-5 TRBV10-2 NA CASSEWQGGAETQYF TGCGCCAGCAGTGAGTGGCAGGGAGGAGCAGAGACCCAGTACTTC
NA TRBJ1-1 TRBV7-2 NA CASSLGQNTEAFF TGTGCCAGCAGCTTAGGCCAGAACACTGAAGCTTTCTTT
NA TRBJ2-1 TRBV7-8 NA CASSPSQGAIMSSYNEQFF TGTGCCAGCAGCCCTAGTCAGGGTGCAATAATGAGCTCCTACAATGAGCAGTTCTTC
few TRBJ1-2 TRBV6-5 NA CASRPTGFDYGYTF TGTGCCAGCAGACCTACAGGGTTTGACTATGGCTACACCTTC
few TRBJ2-1 TRBV27 TRBD1 CASSLSRRTGPYNEQFF TGTGCCAGCAGTTTATCGAGACGGACAGGGCCCTACAATGAGCAGTTCTTC
once TRBJ2-5 TRBV10-3 TRBD2 CAISIGLSSGETETQYF TGTGCCATCAGCATCGGTCTCTCTAGCGGGGAGACGGAGACCCAGTACTTC